This TCR beta chain is drawn from a study of T cell responses to AZD1222 COVID-19 vaccine. Points from the study as a whole: Only five or six AZD1222 recipients were seropositive at baseline. The study found Spike-specific TCR breadth and depth rose after two AZD1222 doses. No day 14 peak samples; only post-peak repertoires were characterized.

TCRdb's table, derived via immunoSEQ multiplex PCR, lists solely in-frame clones and lacks some. The sample lists 120,000 to 150,000 clones; 70% to 90% were seen once. With respect to this clone: What it binds is unknown.

The germline gives CDR1 SQVTM, CDR2 ANQGSEA. The CDR3 is made up of 11 amino acids. V gave up 3 bases and J gave up 5 bases, with 7 bases separating them. The starting material was peripheral blood, obtained 28 days after the second AZD1222 dose. This chain joins TRBV29-1 and TRBJ2-5, with D hard to call. The sequence was collected from an adult who received the AZD1222 COVID-19 vaccine. CDR3 nucleotides: TGCAGCGTTGATCGTTCGGAGACCCAGTACTTC. Translated, it gives CSVDRSETQYF.